This record covers a single T cell receptor beta chain. Its antigen is currently unknown. The data originate from a study of cytomegalovirus exposure and HLA in healthy donors. PCR involved 60 Vbeta and 13 Jbeta primers. Using immunoSEQ multiplex PCR, the repertoire was profiled, and TCRdb retains in-frame clones only, with some absent. There are under 150,000 clones in the sample; over 60% occur only once, and approximately 1.2% lies in the top ten. Whole-study results and caveats: The HLA-A and HLA-B alleles of most subjects were reportedly predicted accurately from TCR beta sequences. Generally TCR sequences proved uncommon, though certain public TCRs appeared in numerous donors. Specificity of a few CMV-associated chains for CMV antigens was verified in vitro.

Each donor was nominally healthy when sampled (though unrecorded immune exposures were likely). Losses at the gene ends were 0 bases for V and 2 bases for J; bases not matched to a gene: 7. Per the germline V gene, CDR1 is WSHSY and CDR2 is SAAADI. This CDR3 has 17 amino acids. V is TRBV10-2 and J is TRBJ2-5, with 9 bases that match TRBD2. The origin of this receptor is a male donor in good health and CMV-seropositive. The sample comprised PBMCs. The DNA for the CDR3 is TGCGCCAGCAGTGAGTCATCGGCTAGCGGGGTTCAAGAGACCCAGTACTTC. The encoded protein is CASSESSASGVQETQYF.